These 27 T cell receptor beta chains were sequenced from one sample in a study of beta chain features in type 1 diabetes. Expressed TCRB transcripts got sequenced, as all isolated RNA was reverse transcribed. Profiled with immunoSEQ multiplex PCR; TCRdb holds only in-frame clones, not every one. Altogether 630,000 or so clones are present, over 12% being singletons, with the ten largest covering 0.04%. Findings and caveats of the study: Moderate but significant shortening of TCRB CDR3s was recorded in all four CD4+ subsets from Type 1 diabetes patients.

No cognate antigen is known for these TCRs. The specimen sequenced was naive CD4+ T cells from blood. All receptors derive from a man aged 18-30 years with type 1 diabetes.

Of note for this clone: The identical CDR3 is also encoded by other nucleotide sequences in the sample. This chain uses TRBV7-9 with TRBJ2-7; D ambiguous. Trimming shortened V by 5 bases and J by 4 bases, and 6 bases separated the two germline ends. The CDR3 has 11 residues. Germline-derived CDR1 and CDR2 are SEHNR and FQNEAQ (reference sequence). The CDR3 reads CASSLEYEQYF. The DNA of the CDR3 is TGTGCCAGCAGCCTCGAGTACGAGCAGTACTTC.

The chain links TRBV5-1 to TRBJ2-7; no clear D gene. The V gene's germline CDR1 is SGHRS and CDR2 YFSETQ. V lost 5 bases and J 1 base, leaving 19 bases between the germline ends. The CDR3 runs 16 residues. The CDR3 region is CASRPSLNHRSYEQYF. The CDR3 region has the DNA TGCGCCAGCAGACCGAGCCTCAATCATCGTTCCTACGAGCAGTACTTC.

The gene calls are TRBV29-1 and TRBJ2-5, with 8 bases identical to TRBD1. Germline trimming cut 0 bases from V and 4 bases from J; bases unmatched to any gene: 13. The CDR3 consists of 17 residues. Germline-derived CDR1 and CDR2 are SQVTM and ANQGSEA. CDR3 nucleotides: TGCAGCGTTGAAGATCTTAGGAGGACAGGGCGGCGAGAGACCCAGTACTTC. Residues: CSVEDLRRTGRRETQYF.

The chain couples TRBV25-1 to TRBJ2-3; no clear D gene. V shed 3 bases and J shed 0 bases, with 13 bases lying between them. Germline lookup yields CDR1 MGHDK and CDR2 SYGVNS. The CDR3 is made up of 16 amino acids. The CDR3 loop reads CASSDSRAVSTDTQYF. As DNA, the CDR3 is TGTGCCAGCAGTGATTCACGGGCGGTTAGCACAGATACGCAGTATTTT. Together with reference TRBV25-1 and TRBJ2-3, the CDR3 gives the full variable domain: EADIYQTPRYLVIGTGKKITLECSQTMGHDKMYWYQQDPGMELHLIHYSYGVNSTEKGDLSSESTVSRIRTEHFPLTLESARPSHTSQYLCASSDSRAVSTDTQYFGPGTRLTVL.

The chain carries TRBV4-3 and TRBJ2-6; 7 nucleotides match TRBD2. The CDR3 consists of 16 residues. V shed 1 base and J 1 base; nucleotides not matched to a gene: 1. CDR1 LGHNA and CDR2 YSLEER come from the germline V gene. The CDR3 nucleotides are TGCGCCAGCAGCCAAGTGCGGGGGTCTGGGGCCAACGTCCTGACTTTC. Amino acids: CASSQVRGSGANVLTF.

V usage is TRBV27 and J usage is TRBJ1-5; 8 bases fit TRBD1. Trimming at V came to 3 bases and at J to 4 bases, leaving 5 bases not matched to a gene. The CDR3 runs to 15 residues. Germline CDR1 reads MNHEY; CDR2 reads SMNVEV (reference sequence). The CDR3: CASSFGTGENQPQHF. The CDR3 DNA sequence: TGTGCCAGCAGTTTCGGGACAGGTGAAAATCAGCCCCAGCATTTT.

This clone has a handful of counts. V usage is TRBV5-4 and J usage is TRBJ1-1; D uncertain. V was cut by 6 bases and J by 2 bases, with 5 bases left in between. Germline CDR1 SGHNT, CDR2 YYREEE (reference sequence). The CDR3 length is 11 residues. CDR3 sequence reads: CASTQNTEAFF. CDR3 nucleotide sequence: TGTGCCAGCACCCAAAACACTGAAGCTTTCTTT. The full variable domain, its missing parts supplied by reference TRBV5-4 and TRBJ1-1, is ETGVTQSPTHLIKTRGQQVTLRCSSQSGHNTVSWYQQALGQGPQFIFQYYREEENGRGNFPPRFSGLQFPNYSSELNVNALELDDSALYLCASTQNTEAFFGQGTRLTVV.

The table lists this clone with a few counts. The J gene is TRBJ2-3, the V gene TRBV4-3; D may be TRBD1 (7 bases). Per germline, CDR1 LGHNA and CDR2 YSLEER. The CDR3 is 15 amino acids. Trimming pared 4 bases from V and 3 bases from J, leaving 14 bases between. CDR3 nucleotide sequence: TGCGCCAGCAGCCCTTGGGCAGGGGGGACAGATACGCAGTATTTT. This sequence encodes CASSPWAGGTDTQYF.

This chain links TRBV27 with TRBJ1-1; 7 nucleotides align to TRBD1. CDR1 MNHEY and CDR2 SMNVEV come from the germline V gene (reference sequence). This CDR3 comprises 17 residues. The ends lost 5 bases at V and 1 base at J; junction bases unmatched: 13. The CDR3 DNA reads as TGTGCCAGCAGTATATACAACAGGGGTTTAAGGAACACTGAAGCTTTCTTT. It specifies CASSIYNRGLRNTEAFF.

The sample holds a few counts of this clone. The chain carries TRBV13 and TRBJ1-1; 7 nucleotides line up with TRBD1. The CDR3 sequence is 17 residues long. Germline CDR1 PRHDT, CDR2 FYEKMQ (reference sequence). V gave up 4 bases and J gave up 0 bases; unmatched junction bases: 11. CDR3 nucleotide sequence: TGTGCCAGCAGCTCCCGGACAGGACTGAAACTGAACACTGAAGCTTTCTTT. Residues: CASSSRTGLKLNTEAFF.

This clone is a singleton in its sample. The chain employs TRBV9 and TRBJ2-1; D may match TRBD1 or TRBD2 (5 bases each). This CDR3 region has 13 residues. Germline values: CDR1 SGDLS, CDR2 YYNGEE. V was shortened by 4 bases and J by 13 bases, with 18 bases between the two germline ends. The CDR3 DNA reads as TGTGCCAGCAGCCAATCCGGGACCGAGCGACAGTTCTTC. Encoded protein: CASSQSGTERQFF.

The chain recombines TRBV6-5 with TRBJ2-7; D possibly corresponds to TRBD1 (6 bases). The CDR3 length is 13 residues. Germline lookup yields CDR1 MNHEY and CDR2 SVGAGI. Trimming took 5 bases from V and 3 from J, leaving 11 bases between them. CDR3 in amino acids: CASSRTVDYEQYF. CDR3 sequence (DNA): TGTGCCAGCAGTCGGACAGTGGACTACGAGCAGTACTTC.

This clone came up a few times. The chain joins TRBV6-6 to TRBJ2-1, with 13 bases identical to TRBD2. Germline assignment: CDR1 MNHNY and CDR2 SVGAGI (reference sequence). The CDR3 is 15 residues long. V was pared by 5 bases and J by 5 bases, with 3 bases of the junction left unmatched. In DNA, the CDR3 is TGTGCCAGCAGTGGTGGGACTAGCGGGAACAATGAGCAGTTCTTC. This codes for CASSGGTSGNNEQFF.

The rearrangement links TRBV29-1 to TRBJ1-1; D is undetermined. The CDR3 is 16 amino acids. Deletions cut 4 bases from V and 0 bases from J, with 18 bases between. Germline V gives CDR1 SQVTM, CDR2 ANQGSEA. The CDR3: CSVVMRQGPVNTEAFF. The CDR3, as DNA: TGCAGCGTTGTGATGAGGCAAGGACCTGTGAACACTGAAGCTTTCTTT.

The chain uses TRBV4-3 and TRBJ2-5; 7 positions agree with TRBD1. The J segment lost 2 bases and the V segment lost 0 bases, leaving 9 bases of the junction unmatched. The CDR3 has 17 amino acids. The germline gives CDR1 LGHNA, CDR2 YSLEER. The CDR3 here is CASSQDTRGMSQETQYF. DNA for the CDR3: TGCGCCAGCAGCCAAGATACCAGGGGGATGAGTCAAGAGACCCAGTACTTC.

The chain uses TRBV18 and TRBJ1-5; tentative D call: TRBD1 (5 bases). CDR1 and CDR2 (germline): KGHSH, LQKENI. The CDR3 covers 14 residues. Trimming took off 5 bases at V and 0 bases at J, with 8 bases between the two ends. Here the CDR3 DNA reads TGTGCCAGCTCAGCTGACAGTAGCAATCAGCCCCAGCATTTT. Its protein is CASSADSSNQPQHF.

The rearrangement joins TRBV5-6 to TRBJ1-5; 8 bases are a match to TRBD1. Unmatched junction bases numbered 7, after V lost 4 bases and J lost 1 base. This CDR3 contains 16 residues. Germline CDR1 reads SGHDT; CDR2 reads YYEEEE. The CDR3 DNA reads TGTGCCAGCAGCAGAAAGACAGGGGAAAGCAATCAGCCCCAGCATTTT. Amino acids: CASSRKTGESNQPQHF.

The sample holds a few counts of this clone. The CDR3 loop is CASSEIGTRSYEQYF. As DNA, the CDR3 is TGTGCCAGCAGCGAAATAGGGACTAGGAGTTACGAGCAGTACTTC. The chain has TRBV7-3 and TRBJ2-7, with 8 bases aligning to TRBD2. Germline V gives CDR1 SGHTA, CDR2 FQGTGA. V shed 5 bases, J shed 4 bases, and the junction held 10 bases outside the gene matches. CDR3 length: 15 amino acids.

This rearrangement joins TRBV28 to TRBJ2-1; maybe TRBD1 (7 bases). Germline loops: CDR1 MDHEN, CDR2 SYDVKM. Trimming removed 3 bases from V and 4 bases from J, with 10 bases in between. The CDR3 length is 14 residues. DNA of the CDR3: TGTGCCAGCAGTTTCCCAGGGGGGTACAATGAGCAGTTCTTC. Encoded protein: CASSFPGGYNEQFF.

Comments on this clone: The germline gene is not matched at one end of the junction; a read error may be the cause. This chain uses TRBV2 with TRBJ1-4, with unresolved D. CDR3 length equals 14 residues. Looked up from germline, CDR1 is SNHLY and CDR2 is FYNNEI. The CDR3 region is CASNEQPPNEKLFF. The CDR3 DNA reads TGTGCCAGCAATGAACAGCCTCCTAATGAAAAACTGTTTTTT.

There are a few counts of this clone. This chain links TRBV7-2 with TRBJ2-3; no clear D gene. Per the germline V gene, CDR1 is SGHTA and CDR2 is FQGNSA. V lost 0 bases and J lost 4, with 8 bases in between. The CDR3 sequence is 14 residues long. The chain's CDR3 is CASSLAPGADTQYF. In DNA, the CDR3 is TGTGCCAGCAGCTTAGCTCCTGGTGCAGATACGCAGTATTTT.

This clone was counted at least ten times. As DNA, the CDR3 is TGTGCCTGGAGGGGACAGGGGGCTCGGGCGGAGCAGTTCTTC. Protein sequence: CAWRGQGARAEQFF. V gene TRBV30 combines with J gene TRBJ2-1, with 12 positions matching TRBD1. Germline V gives CDR1 GTSNPN, CDR2 SVGIG (reference sequence). Trimming removed 3 bases from V and 10 bases from J; junction bases left unmatched: 7. CDR3 length equals 14 residues.

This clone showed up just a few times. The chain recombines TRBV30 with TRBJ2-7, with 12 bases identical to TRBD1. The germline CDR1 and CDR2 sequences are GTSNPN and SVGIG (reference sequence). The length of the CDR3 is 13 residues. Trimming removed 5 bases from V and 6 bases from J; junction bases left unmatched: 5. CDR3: CAWAGTGGFEQYF. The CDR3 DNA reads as TGTGCCTGGGCCGGGACAGGGGGCTTCGAGCAGTACTTC.

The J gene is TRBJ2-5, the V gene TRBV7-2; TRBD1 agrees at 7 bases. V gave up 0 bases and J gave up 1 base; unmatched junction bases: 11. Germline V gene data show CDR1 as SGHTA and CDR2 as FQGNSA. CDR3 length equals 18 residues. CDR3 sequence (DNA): TGTGCCAGCAGCTTAGCGAGCCTTACCGGGACAGTCCAAGAGACCCAGTACTTC. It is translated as CASSLASLTGTVQETQYF.

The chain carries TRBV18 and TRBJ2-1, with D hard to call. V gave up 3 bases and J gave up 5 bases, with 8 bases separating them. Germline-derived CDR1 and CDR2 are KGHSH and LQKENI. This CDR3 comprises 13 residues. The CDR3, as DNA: TGTGCCAGCTCACCGGGTCGGGACAATGAGCAGTTCTTC. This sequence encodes CASSPGRDNEQFF.

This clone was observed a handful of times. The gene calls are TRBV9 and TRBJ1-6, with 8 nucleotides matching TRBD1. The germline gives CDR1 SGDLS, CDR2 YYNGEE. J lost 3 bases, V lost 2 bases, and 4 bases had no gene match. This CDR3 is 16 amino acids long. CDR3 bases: TGTGCCAGCAGCGTTAAAACAGGGGGCTATAATTCACCCCTCCACTTT. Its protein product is CASSVKTGGYNSPLHF.

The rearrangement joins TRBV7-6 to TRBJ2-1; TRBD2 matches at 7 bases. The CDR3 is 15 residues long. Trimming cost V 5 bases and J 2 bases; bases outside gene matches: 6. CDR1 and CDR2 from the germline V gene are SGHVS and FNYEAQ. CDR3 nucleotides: TGTGCCAGCAGCCCTTCCGGACTAGCCTACAATGAGCAGTTCTTC. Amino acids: CASSPSGLAYNEQFF.